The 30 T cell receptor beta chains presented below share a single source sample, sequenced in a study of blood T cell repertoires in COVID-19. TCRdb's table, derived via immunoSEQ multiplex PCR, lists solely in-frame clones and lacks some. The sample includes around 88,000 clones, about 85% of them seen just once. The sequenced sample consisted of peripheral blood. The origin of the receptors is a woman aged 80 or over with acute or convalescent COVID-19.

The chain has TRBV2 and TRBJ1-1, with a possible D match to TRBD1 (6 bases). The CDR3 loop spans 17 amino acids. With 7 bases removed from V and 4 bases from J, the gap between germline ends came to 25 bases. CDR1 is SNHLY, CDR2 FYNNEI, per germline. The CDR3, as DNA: TGTGCCAGCACCGCCGAAGGGGGGGTAAGGGGTGGCACTGAAGCTTTCTTT. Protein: CASTAEGGVRGGTEAFF.

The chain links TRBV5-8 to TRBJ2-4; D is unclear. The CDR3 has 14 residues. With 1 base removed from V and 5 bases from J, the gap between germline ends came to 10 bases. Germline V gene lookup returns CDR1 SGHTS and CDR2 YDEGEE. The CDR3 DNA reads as TGTGCCAGCAGCTTGTCGGCAGCGCAAAACATTCAGTACTTC. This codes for CASSLSAAQNIQYF.

The CDR3 sequence: CASSRWTDTDTQYF. The DNA of the CDR3 is TGTGCCAGCAGCCGCTGGACAGACACAGATACGCAGTATTTT. The V gene is TRBV7-9, the J gene TRBJ2-3; the D gene is possibly TRBD1 (6 bases). In germline, CDR1 is SEHNR, CDR2 FQNEAQ (reference sequence). V shed 5 bases and J shed 2 bases, with 11 bases lying between them. This CDR3 region has 14 residues.

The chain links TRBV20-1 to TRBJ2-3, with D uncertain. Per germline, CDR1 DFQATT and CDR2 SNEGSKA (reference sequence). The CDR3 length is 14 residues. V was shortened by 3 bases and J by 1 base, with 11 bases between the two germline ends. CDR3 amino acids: CSASTVSRTDTQYF. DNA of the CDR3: TGCAGTGCTAGTACGGTTAGCCGCACAGATACGCAGTATTTT.

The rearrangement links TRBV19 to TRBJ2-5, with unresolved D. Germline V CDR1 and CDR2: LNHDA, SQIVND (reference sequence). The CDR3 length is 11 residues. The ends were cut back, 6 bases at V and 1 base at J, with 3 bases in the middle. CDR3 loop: CASSSQETQYF. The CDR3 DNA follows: TGTGCCAGTAGCAGCCAAGAGACCCAGTACTTC. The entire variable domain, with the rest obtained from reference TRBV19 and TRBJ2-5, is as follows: DGGITQSPKYLFRKEGQNVTLSCEQNLNHDAMYWYRQDPGQGLRLIYYSQIVNDFQKGDIAEGYSVSREKKESFPLTVTSAQKNPTAFYLCASSSQETQYFGPGTRLLVL.

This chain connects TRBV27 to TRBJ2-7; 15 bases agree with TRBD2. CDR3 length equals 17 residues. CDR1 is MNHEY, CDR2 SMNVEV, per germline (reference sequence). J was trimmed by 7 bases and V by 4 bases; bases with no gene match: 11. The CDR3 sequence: CASSSALGLAGGGEQYF. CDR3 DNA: TGTGCCAGCAGTTCGGCCCTGGGACTAGCGGGGGGAGGAGAGCAGTACTTC.

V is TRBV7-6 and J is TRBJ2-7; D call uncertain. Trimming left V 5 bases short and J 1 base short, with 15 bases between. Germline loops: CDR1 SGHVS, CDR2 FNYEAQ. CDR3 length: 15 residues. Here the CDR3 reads CASSPNFGQSYEQYF. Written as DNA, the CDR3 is TGTGCCAGCAGCCCTAATTTTGGGCAGTCCTACGAGCAGTACTTC.

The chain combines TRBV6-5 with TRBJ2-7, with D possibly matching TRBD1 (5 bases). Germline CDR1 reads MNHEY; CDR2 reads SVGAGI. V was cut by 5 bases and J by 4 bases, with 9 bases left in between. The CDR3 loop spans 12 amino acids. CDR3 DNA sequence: TGTGCCAGCAGTCAAAGGGGTTACGAGCAGTACTTC. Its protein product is CASSQRGYEQYF.

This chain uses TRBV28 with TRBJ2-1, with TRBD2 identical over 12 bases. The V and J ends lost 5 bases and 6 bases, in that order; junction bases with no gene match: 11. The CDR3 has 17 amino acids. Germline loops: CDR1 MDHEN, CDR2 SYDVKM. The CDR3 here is CASSLRGPSGGANEQFF. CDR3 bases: TGTGCCAGCAGTCTAAGAGGCCCTAGCGGGGGGGCCAATGAGCAGTTCTTC.

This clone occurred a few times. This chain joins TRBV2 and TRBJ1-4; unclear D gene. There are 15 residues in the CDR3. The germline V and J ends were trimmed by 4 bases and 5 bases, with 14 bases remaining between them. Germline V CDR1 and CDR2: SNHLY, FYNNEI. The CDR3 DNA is TGTGCCAGCAGTGGGGTGGCCGGGAGAAATGAAAAACTGTTTTTT. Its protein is CASSGVAGRNEKLFF.

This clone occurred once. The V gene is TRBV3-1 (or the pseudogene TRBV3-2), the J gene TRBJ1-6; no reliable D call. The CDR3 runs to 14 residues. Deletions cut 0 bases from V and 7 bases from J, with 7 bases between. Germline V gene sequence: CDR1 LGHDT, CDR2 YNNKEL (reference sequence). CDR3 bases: TGTGCCAGCAGCCAAGAGAGGGCGAATTCACCCCTCCACTTT. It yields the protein CASSQERANSPLHF.

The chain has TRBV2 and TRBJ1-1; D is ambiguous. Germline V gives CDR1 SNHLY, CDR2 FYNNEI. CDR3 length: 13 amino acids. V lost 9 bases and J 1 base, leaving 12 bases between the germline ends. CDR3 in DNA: TGTGCCAGGAGCTTAGACTGGAACACTGAAGCTTTCTTT. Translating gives CARSLDWNTEAFF.

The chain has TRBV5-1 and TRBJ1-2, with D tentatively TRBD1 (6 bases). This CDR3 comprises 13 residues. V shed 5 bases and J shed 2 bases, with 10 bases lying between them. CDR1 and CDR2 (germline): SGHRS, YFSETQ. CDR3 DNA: TGCGCCAGCAGTCGTGGACAGAACTATGGCTACACCTTC. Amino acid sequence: CASSRGQNYGYTF.

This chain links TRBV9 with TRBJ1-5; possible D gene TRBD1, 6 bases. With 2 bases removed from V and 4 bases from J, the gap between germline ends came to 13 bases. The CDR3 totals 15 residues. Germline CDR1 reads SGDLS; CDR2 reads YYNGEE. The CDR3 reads CASSVDDGQNQPQHF. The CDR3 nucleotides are TGTGCCAGCAGCGTCGACGACGGACAGAATCAGCCCCAGCATTTT.

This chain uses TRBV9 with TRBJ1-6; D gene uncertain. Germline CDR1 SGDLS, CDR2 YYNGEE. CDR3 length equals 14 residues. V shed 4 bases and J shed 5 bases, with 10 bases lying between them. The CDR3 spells CASSPGVNNSPLHF. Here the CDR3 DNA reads TGTGCCAGCAGCCCCGGAGTTAATAATTCACCCCTCCACTTT.

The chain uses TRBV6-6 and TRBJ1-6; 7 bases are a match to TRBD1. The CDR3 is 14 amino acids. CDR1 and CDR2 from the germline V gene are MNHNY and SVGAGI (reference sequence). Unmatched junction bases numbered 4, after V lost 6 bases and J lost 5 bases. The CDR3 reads CASSRDRDNSPLHF. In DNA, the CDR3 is TGTGCCAGCAGCCGGGACAGAGATAATTCACCCCTCCACTTT.

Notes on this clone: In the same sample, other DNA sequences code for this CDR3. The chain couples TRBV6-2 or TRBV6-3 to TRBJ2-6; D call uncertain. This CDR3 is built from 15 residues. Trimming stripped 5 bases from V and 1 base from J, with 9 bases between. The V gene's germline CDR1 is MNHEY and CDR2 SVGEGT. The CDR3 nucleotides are TGTGCCAGCAGTCCGCACGGGTCTGGGGCCAACGTCCTGACTTTC. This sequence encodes CASSPHGSGANVLTF.

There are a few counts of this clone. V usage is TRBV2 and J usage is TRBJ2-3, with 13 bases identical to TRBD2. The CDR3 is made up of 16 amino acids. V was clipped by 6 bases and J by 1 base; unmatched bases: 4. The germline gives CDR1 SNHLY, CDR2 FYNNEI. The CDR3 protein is CASSLGLAGGTDTQYF. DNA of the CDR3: TGTGCCAGCAGCCTAGGACTAGCGGGAGGCACAGATACGCAGTATTTT.

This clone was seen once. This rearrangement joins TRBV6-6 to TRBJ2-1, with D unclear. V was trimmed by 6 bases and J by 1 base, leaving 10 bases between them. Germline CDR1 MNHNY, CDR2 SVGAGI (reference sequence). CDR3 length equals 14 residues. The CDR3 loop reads CASRHSPSYNEQFF. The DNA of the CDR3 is TGTGCCAGCAGGCACTCACCATCCTACAATGAGCAGTTCTTC.

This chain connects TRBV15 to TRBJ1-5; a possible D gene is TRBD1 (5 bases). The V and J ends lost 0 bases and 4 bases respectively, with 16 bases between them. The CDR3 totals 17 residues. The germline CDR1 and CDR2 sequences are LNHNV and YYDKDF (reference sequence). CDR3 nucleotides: TGTGCCACCAGCAGAGATCAGGCAGGGTGGGGTAATCAGCCCCAGCATTTT. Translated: CATSRDQAGWGNQPQHF. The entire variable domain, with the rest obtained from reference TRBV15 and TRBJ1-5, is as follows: DAMVIQNPRYQVTQFGKPVTLSCSQTLNHNVMYWYQQKSSQAPKLLFHYYDKDFNNEADTPDNFQSRRPNTSFCFLDIRSPGLGDTAMYLCATSRDQAGWGNQPQHFGDGTRLSIL.

The CDR3 nucleotides read TGCGCCAGCAGCTTGGCAGGGAAGGGGGAAAAACTGTTTTTT. This encodes CASSLAGKGEKLFF. The chain joins TRBV5-1 to TRBJ1-4, with D tentatively TRBD1 (5 bases). Per the germline V gene, CDR1 is SGHRS and CDR2 is YFSETQ. This CDR3 spans 14 amino acids. V lost 0 bases to trimming and J lost 8 bases, with 11 bases between them.

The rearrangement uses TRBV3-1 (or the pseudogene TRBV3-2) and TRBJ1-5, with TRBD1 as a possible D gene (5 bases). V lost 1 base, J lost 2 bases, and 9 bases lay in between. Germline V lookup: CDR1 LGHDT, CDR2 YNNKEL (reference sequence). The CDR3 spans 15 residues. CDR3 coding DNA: TGTGCCAGCAGCCAAGGCCAGACAGGCAATCAGCCCCAGCATTTT. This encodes CASSQGQTGNQPQHF.

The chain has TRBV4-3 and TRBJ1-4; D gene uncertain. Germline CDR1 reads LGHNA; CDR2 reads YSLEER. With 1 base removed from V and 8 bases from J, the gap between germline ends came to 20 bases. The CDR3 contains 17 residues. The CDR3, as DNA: TGCGCCAGCAGCCAAGTATCTGGTGCCGACGCGGGAGAAAAACTGTTTTTT. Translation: CASSQVSGADAGEKLFF.

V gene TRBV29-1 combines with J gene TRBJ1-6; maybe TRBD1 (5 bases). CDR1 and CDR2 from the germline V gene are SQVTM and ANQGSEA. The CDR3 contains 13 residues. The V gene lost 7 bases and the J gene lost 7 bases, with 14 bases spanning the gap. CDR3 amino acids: CSASGGGNSPLHF. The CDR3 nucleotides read TGCAGCGCCAGTGGGGGGGGGAATTCACCCCTCCACTTT.

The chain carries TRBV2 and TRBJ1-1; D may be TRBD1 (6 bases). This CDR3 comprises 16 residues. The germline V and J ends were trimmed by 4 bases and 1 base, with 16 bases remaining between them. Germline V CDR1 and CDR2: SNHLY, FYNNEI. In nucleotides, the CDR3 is TGTGCCAGCAGTGGTTTCCCGGGACAAGCGAACACTGAAGCTTTCTTT. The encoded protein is CASSGFPGQANTEAFF.

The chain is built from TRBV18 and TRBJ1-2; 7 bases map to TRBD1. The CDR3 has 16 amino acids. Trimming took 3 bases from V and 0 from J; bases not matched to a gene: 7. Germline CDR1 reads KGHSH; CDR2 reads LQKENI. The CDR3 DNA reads TGTGCCAGCTCACCGTTCCGGGACAGAGCTAACTATGGCTACACCTTC. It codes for CASSPFRDRANYGYTF.

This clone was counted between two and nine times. The CDR3 loop reads CATSDLTSGGYTF. CDR3 nucleotide sequence: TGTGCCACCAGTGATTTGACGTCCGGTGGCTACACCTTC. The rearrangement links TRBV24-1 to TRBJ1-2; D is unresolved. V was cut by 0 bases and J by 7 bases, with 8 bases left in between. This CDR3 comprises 13 residues. Per the germline V gene, CDR1 is KGHDR and CDR2 is SFDVKD.

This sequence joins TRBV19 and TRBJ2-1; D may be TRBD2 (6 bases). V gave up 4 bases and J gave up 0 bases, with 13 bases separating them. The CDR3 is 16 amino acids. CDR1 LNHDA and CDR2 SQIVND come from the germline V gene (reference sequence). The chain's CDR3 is CASSTRDWSSYNEQFF. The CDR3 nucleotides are TGTGCCAGTAGTACCCGGGACTGGAGCTCCTACAATGAGCAGTTCTTC.

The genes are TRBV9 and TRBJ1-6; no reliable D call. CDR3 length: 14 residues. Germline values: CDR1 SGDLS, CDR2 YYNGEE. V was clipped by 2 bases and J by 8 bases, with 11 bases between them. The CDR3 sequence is CASSVGSQDSPLHF. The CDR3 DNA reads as TGTGCCAGCAGCGTGGGGAGTCAGGATTCACCCCTCCACTTT.

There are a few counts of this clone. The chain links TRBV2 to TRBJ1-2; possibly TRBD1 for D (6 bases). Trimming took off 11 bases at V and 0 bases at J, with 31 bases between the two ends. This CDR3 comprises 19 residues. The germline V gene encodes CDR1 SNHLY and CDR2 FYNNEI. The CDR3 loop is CARSGFEGQGTPSNYGYTF. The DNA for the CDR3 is TGTGCCCGTAGCGGGTTTGAAGGGCAGGGGACCCCCTCTAACTATGGCTACACCTTC. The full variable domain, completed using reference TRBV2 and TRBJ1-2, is EPEVTQTPSHQVTQMGQEVILRCVPISNHLYFYWYRQILGQKVEFLVSFYNNEISEKSEIFDDQFSVERPDGSNFTLKIRSTKLEDSAMYFCARSGFEGQGTPSNYGYTFGSGTRLTVV.